This T cell receptor (beta chain) was sequenced in a study of blood T cell repertoires in COVID-19. The protocol was immunoSEQ multiplex PCR, while the TCRdb copy is restricted to in-frame clones and leaves out a portion. The sample lists more than 200,000 clones, 88% occurring once. Sequencing input: peripheral blood. The TCR originated in a woman aged 55-70 years with acute or convalescent COVID-19.

The CDR3 DNA follows: TGTGCCAGTAACAGACTAGCGGACTACGAGCAGTACTTC. Protein: CASNRLADYEQYF. The chain recombines TRBV19 with TRBJ2-7; TRBD2 matches at 9 bases. V trimming: 7 bases; J trimming: 3 bases; junction bases outside the gene matches: 4. The CDR3 is made up of 13 amino acids. Per germline, CDR1 LNHDA and CDR2 SQIVND (reference sequence). Combining the CDR3 with reference TRBV19 and TRBJ2-7 gives the whole variable domain DGGITQSPKYLFRKEGQNVTLSCEQNLNHDAMYWYRQDPGQGLRLIYYSQIVNDFQKGDIAEGYSVSREKKESFPLTVTSAQKNPTAFYLCASNRLADYEQYFGPGTRLTVT.